The TCR beta chain under discussion was sequenced for a study of quantifying T cell responses using KT2 cells. Study-level background: Reverse transcription used primers in the TCR alpha and beta constant regions.

The cDNA 3' end received a ligated oligonucleotide with a UMI. The first PCR ran 4 to 5 cycles with an equimolar RC1.1 and RC1.2 beta primer mix. TCRdb re-derived calls from the UMI-ligation and nested PCR reads in MiXCR, one entry per CDR3 protein. The repertoire holds tens of thousands of distinct CDR3 sequences, about 9.4% seen once, with roughly 9% in the top ten. This clonotype was recorded at least ten times. CDR1 is DFQATT, CDR2 SNEGSKA, per germline (reference sequence). The CDR3 length is 13 residues. Trimming shortened V by 2 bases and J by 5 bases, and 10 bases separated the two germline ends. The sample is PBMC spiked with counted cells of clone KT2.

This sequence was found in a human donor. The chain has TRBV20-1 and TRBJ2-1, with D possibly being TRBD1 (6 bases). Input material: PBMCs spiked with cells of the T cell clone KT2. In DNA form, the CDR3 reads TGCAGTGCTAGATTCAGGACAGACAATGAGCAGTTCTTC. It is translated as CSARFRTDNEQFF.